This T cell receptor (beta chain) was identified in a study of T cells after yellow fever vaccination. Study-level background: Fractions low in cell number were prepared with SMART-Seq v4 Ultra Low Input. Study results and caveats: Boosting was followed by the reappearance of most primary-vaccination clones (under 97% CD4, about 88% CD8). The secondary response was weaker, and its peak arrived faster, on day 5 versus 15.

The CDR3 is 16 amino acids. Germline values: CDR1 MGHDK, CDR2 SYGVNS. The V segment lost 1 base and the J segment 2 bases; nucleotides outside the gene matches: 6. The study made its TCR cDNA through 5'RACE template switching. That step introduced a universal primer site along with UMIs. TCRdb re-called the 5' RACE reads with MiXCR, one entry per CDR3 protein. The repertoire has just under 600,000 distinct CDR3 sequences, about 13% of them found once; the top ten carry over 12%. This clonotype was seen a few times. The antigen is unknown. This receptor was identified in a young man who received the YFV17D yellow fever vaccine. The material sequenced was PBMCs, taken on the day of the yellow fever booster vaccination. The chain joins TRBV25-1 to TRBJ2-5; 8 nucleotides match TRBD1. In DNA, the CDR3 is TGTGCCAGCAGTGAATCTCCAGGGGGCGGTCAAGAGACCCAGTACTTC. Its protein is CASSESPGGGQETQYF. Full variable domain (outside the CDR3, taken from reference TRBV25-1 and TRBJ2-5): EADIYQTPRYLVIGTGKKITLECSQTMGHDKMYWYQQDPGMELHLIHYSYGVNSTEKGDLSSESTVSRIRTEHFPLTLESARPSHTSQYLCASSESPGGGQETQYFGPGTRLLVL.